What follows is one T cell receptor beta chain and its context. The ends lost 2 bases at V and 4 bases at J; junction bases unmatched: 7. Germline V gene sequence: CDR1 MNHNS, CDR2 SASEGT. CDR3 size: 17 residues. The protocol was immunoSEQ multiplex PCR, while the TCRdb copy is restricted to in-frame clones and leaves out a portion. Of over 140,000 clones listed, roughly 81% are singletons. The sample belongs to a study of blood T cell repertoires in COVID-19. About the research overall: Acute and convalescent COVID-19 samples came from the United States, Italy and Spain.

The specimen sequenced was peripheral blood. The clonotype was recovered from a woman in her forties or fifties with active or convalescent COVID-19. The V gene is TRBV6-1, the J gene TRBJ2-4, with 11 bases fitting TRBD2. The CDR3 sequence is CASSEFPTSGAKNIQYF. In DNA form, the CDR3 reads TGTGCCAGCAGTGAATTTCCGACTAGCGGGGCTAAAAACATTCAGTACTTC.